Each of the 25 T cell receptor beta chains below was sequenced from the same sample in a study of blood T cell repertoires in COVID-19 (TCRdb year 2020). Library creation used the immunoSEQ multiplex PCR assay. Sourced from immuneACCESS, this table was stored by TCRdb with only in-frame sequences that have V and J called. A share of the clones is absent; for the studies checked, an unresolved V gene accounts for under half, and the remainder has no known explanation. This sample has more than 50,000 clones in its table, and around four fifths of those were observed once. The top ten hold under 2% of the sample. The sample was peripheral blood. The receptors here all came from a woman aged 60-75 years with acute or convalescent COVID-19.

The chain couples TRBV29-1 to TRBJ2-5, with TRBD2 matching 9 bases. The CDR3 has 14 amino acids. With V trimmed by 7 bases and J by 4 bases, 10 bases remained unmatched. Germline assignment: CDR1 SQVTM and CDR2 ANQGSEA. The CDR3 coding sequence is TGCAGCGGGGCTTTCGCGGGGGGGCCAGAGACCCAGTACTTC. It is translated as CSGAFAGGPETQYF.

This rearrangement joins TRBV15 to TRBJ1-2, with 8 nucleotides matching TRBD1. After removal of 5 bases from V and 11 bases from J, the junction contained 7 bases not matched to a gene. The CDR3 runs 12 residues. Germline V gene lookup returns CDR1 LNHNV and CDR2 YYDKDF (reference sequence). As DNA, the CDR3 is TGTGCCACCAGCCTCGACAGGGGTAGATACACCTTC. Translating gives CATSLDRGRYTF.

The chain combines TRBV24-1 with TRBJ1-2, with 7 bases matching TRBD1. J lost 2 bases, V lost 4 bases, and 3 bases had no gene match. The CDR3 has 14 amino acids. Germline values: CDR1 KGHDR, CDR2 SFDVKD. CDR3 loop: CATSDPTGNYGYTF. In DNA, the CDR3 is TGTGCCACCAGTGACCCGACAGGGAACTATGGCTACACCTTC.

This chain links TRBV3-1 (or the pseudogene TRBV3-2) with TRBJ2-5; D perhaps matches TRBD2 (6 bases). The CDR3 consists of 14 residues. CDR1 LGHDT and CDR2 YNNKEL come from the germline V gene (reference sequence). The ends were cut back, 1 base at V and 1 base at J, with 7 bases in the middle. The CDR3 region has the DNA TGTGCCAGCAGCCAAGGGAGGGGCCAAGAGACCCAGTACTTC. Its protein is CASSQGRGQETQYF.

The chain employs TRBV14 and TRBJ1-2; a weak D match, TRBD1 (5 bases). The CDR3 runs 13 residues. The V and J ends lost 6 bases and 4 bases respectively, with 12 bases between them. CDR1 SGHDN and CDR2 FVKESK come from the germline V gene. CDR3: CASSQQVTYGYTF. The CDR3 DNA reads TGTGCCAGCAGTCAACAGGTTACCTATGGCTACACCTTC.

The chain links TRBV2 to TRBJ2-7; 7 bases fit TRBD1. Germline CDR1 SNHLY, CDR2 FYNNEI. With V trimmed by 7 bases and J by 3 bases, 9 bases remained unmatched. The CDR3 has 14 residues. Here the CDR3 reads CASNPTGAVYEQYF. The CDR3 nucleotides read TGTGCCAGCAACCCCACAGGGGCGGTCTACGAGCAGTACTTC.

The chain uses TRBV11-2 and TRBJ1-1; perhaps TRBD1 as D (6 bases). V was clipped by 1 base and J by 2 bases, with 8 bases between them. The germline CDR1 and CDR2 sequences are SGHAT and FQNNGV. CDR3 size: 14 residues. Written as DNA, the CDR3 is TGTGCCAGCAGCTTAGTCAGGGGCAACACTGAAGCTTTCTTT. Translation: CASSLVRGNTEAFF.

This clone showed up just a few times. The CDR3 loop reads CASRKLQENTEAFF. In DNA, the CDR3 is TGTGCCAGCAGAAAGCTACAGGAGAACACTGAAGCTTTCTTT. The chain joins TRBV6-5 to TRBJ1-1; weak D call: TRBD1 (5 bases). Per the germline V gene, CDR1 is MNHEY and CDR2 is SVGAGI. V was cut by 6 bases and J by 1 base, with 12 bases left in between. The CDR3 runs to 14 residues.

The gene calls are TRBV5-1 and TRBJ2-5; a possible D gene is TRBD2 (6 bases). V was trimmed by 0 bases and J by 1 base, leaving 10 bases between them. CDR1 is SGHRS and CDR2 is YFSETQ in the germline V gene. CDR3 length: 15 residues. CDR3 sequence: CASSLARGSQETQYF. The CDR3 region has the DNA TGCGCCAGCAGCTTGGCCCGGGGGTCCCAAGAGACCCAGTACTTC.

V and J are TRBV5-1 and TRBJ2-7, with a possible D match to TRBD1 (6 bases). The CDR3 length is 13 residues. V was pared by 2 bases and J by 3 bases, with 9 bases between. Per germline, CDR1 SGHRS and CDR2 YFSETQ. The chain's CDR3 is CASSLVGGYEQYF. Written as DNA, the CDR3 is TGCGCCAGCAGCTTAGTAGGGGGCTACGAGCAGTACTTC.

The chain carries TRBV6-5 and TRBJ1-1, with 7 bases lining up with TRBD1. V lost 2 bases, J lost 5 bases, and 5 bases stayed unmatched. The CDR3 is 14 residues long. The germline V gene encodes CDR1 MNHEY and CDR2 SVGAGI. The CDR3 bases are TGTGCCAGCAGTTACGAGACAGGGATAACTGAAGCTTTCTTT. Amino acid sequence: CASSYETGITEAFF.

The V gene is TRBV21-1, the J gene TRBJ2-2; the table's D call of TRBD1 was not tested on the DNA. TRBV21-1 is a pseudogene locus. The CDR3 contains 12 residues. The DNA for the CDR3 is TGTGCCAGGGGACACTTCACCGGGGAGCTGTTTTTT. This sequence encodes CARGHFTGELFF.

This chain connects TRBV3-1 (or the pseudogene TRBV3-2) to TRBJ1-2; 7 nucleotides agree with TRBD1. The CDR3 contains 13 residues. The germline CDR1 and CDR2 sequences are LGHDT and YNNKEL (reference sequence). Unmatched junction bases numbered 3, after V lost 4 bases and J lost 4 bases. The CDR3 loop is CASSRGQSYGYTF. In DNA, the CDR3 is TGTGCCAGCAGCCGGGGACAGAGCTATGGCTACACCTTC.

This clone showed up just once. The V and J genes are TRBV4-2 and TRBJ1-4; D is unresolved. Trimming removed 0 bases from V and 0 bases from J, with 8 bases in between. From germline, CDR1 is LGHNA and CDR2 YNFKEQ. The CDR3 length is 16 residues. Here the CDR3 DNA reads TGTGCCAGCAGCCAAGATATCAGTGCAACTAATGAAAAACTGTTTTTT. Amino acids: CASSQDISATNEKLFF.

This clone was detected only once. The chain has TRBV28 and TRBJ1-1; 7 nucleotides line up with TRBD1. Germline V gene sequence: CDR1 MDHEN, CDR2 SYDVKM. V trimming: 2 bases; J trimming: 4 bases; junction bases outside the gene matches: 4. The CDR3 has 14 residues. CDR3 amino acids: CASSLPGGFTEAFF. The CDR3 DNA reads as TGTGCCAGCAGTTTACCAGGGGGATTCACTGAAGCTTTCTTT.

This sequence joins TRBV5-1 and TRBJ2-2; 7 bases agree with TRBD1. The CDR3 spans 16 residues. Per the germline V gene, CDR1 is SGHRS and CDR2 is YFSETQ. Trimming removed 4 bases from V and 1 base from J; junction bases left unmatched: 7. CDR3 region: CASSPLTGLNTGELFF. Written as DNA, the CDR3 is TGCGCCAGCAGCCCCCTGACAGGGCTGAACACCGGGGAGCTGTTTTTT.

The CDR3 sequence: CASSPKLAGSLIEQYF. The CDR3 coding sequence is TGTGCCAGCAGCCCAAAACTAGCGGGGTCTTTAATCGAGCAGTACTTC. The chain combines TRBV27 with TRBJ2-7, with 10 nucleotides matching TRBD2. This CDR3 has 16 amino acids. Trimming cost V 6 bases and J 6 bases; bases outside gene matches: 14. Germline CDR1 is MNHEY and CDR2 is SMNVEV (reference sequence).

Here the CDR3 DNA reads TGCGCCAGCAGCTTCGTGACAGTCACAGATACGCAGTATTTT. Protein product: CASSFVTVTDTQYF. This sequence joins TRBV5-1 and TRBJ2-3; weak D call: TRBD1 (5 bases). CDR3 length: 14 amino acids. The germline gives CDR1 SGHRS, CDR2 YFSETQ. With 2 bases removed from V and 2 bases from J, the gap between germline ends came to 9 bases.

The chain joins TRBV4-1 to TRBJ2-2, with a tentative D call TRBD2 (6 bases). V gave up 1 base and J gave up 6 bases, with 18 bases separating them. Germline-derived CDR1 and CDR2 are MGHRA and YSYEKL. This CDR3 region has 17 residues. CDR3 nucleotide sequence: TGCGCCAGCAGCCAAGGATTGAGGTTTCCGGGAGCCGGGGAGCTGTTTTTT. Amino acid sequence: CASSQGLRFPGAGELFF.

The genes are TRBV5-1 and TRBJ2-7; possibly TRBD2 for D (5 bases). The germline V and J ends were trimmed by 1 base and 3 bases, with 20 bases remaining between them. Germline-derived CDR1 and CDR2 are SGHRS and YFSETQ. The CDR3 totals 17 residues. The CDR3 sequence is CASSLSSRRISIYEQYF. CDR3 nucleotide sequence: TGCGCCAGCAGCTTGTCTAGTCGGAGGATATCTATCTACGAGCAGTACTTC.

This clone was counted once. In DNA form, the CDR3 reads TGTGCCAGCAGCTCACCCCGGGGGGCCTTTATCAATGAGCAGTTCTTC. It specifies CASSSPRGAFINEQFF. The rearrangement uses TRBV5-5 and TRBJ2-1; D may be TRBD2 (7 bases). From germline, CDR1 is SGHKS and CDR2 YYEKEE (reference sequence). Trimming pared 3 bases from V and 6 bases from J, leaving 19 bases between. The CDR3 has 16 residues.

The chain recombines TRBV27 with TRBJ1-1, with a weak D call TRBD1 (5 bases). The germline V and J ends were trimmed by 8 bases and 4 bases, with 17 bases remaining between them. This CDR3 region has 14 residues. Germline CDR1 and CDR2: MNHEY and SMNVEV (reference sequence). The CDR3 sequence is CASAWRGSFTEAFF. CDR3 bases: TGTGCCAGCGCCTGGAGGGGTAGTTTCACTGAAGCTTTCTTT.

The rearrangement links TRBV6-2 or TRBV6-3 to TRBJ2-1; weak D call: TRBD2 (5 bases). The V gene's germline CDR1 is MNHEY and CDR2 SVGEGT. This CDR3 has 14 residues. V was trimmed by 6 bases and J by 10 bases, leaving 19 bases between them. The CDR3 region has the DNA TGTGCCAGCAGCCCAACCATAAGGAGCGGAGAGCAGTTCTTC. This gives the protein CASSPTIRSGEQFF.

The chain links TRBV19 to TRBJ2-7; TRBD1 matches at 8 bases. J was trimmed by 3 bases and V by 9 bases; bases with no gene match: 10. The CDR3 has 14 amino acids. CDR1 and CDR2 (germline): LNHDA, SQIVND (reference sequence). The CDR3 here is CASSRDRLDYEQYF. For the CDR3, the DNA is TGTGCCAGCAGCCGGGACAGGCTCGACTACGAGCAGTACTTC.

This chain uses TRBV5-1 with TRBJ2-3; 11 bases line up with TRBD1. CDR1 and CDR2 (germline): SGHRS, YFSETQ. The CDR3 extends over 14 amino acids. After removal of 4 bases from V and 7 bases from J, the junction contained 5 bases not matched to a gene. The CDR3 nucleotides read TGCGCCAGCAGCCAAGGACAGGGGGCATATACGCAGTATTTT. This translates into CASSQGQGAYTQYF.